The rows below give T cell receptor beta chains drawn from one sample of a study of a mutant IDH1 vaccine in newly diagnosed glioma. Which antigens these TCRs recognize remains unknown. Produced via immunoSEQ multiplex PCR; TCRdb's table is partial and in-frame only. The sample contains 25,000 to 40,000 clones, 81% of which appear only once. The specimen comprised PBMCs, sampled from a glioma patient whose treatment included an IDH1 peptide vaccine. The receptors stem from a man under 40 with glioma. Both conserved end residues are part of each CDR3. Each record gives: clone size, D gene, V gene, J gene, CDR3 protein, CDR3 DNA. The D gene is left open where the match is weak. Clone size is given for some rows only: seen once, a few or many times, or a class if the clone is expanded.

>few|TRBD1|TRBV2|TRBJ1-1
CASSGPGGPNTEAFF
TGTGCCAGCAGTGGACCAGGGGGCCCCAACACTGAAGCTTTCTTT
>.|.|TRBV5-6|TRBJ2-7
CASRDSGQATVEQYF
TGTGCCAGCAGAGATTCGGGGCAGGCGACTGTGGAGCAGTACTTC
>.|.|TRBV6-1|TRBJ1-3
CASSDSGHWSSGNTIYF
TGTGCCAGCAGTGATTCGGGACACTGGTCCTCTGGAAACACCATATATTTT
>.|.|TRBV5-1|TRBJ2-2
CASSVQGSVSGELFF
TGCGCCAGCAGCGTGCAGGGATCTGTTTCCGGGGAGCTGTTTTTT
>once|TRBD1|TRBV5-4|TRBJ1-2
CASSNTGGSVDGYTF
TGTGCCAGCAGCAACACAGGGGGCTCGGTGGATGGCTACACCTTC
>.|TRBD1|TRBV2|TRBJ2-7
CASSTGTGYYEQYF
TGTGCCAGCAGTACCGGGACAGGGTACTACGAGCAGTACTTC
>.|.|TRBV30|TRBJ2-7
CAMEMRERGYEQYF
TGTGCCATGGAGATGAGGGAGAGGGGCTACGAGCAGTACTTC
>.|TRBD2|TRBV7-8|TRBJ2-1
CASSLRLAGSSYNEQFF
TGTGCCAGCAGCCTAAGACTAGCGGGTAGCTCCTACAATGAGCAGTTCTTC
>.|TRBD2|TRBV5-1|TRBJ2-2
CASSYLAGGNTGELFF
TGCGCCAGCAGCTACCTAGCGGGCGGGAACACCGGGGAGCTGTTTTTT
>.|TRBD1|TRBV4-1|TRBJ1-5
CASSQEDRVYQPQHF
TGCGCCAGCAGCCAAGAAGACAGGGTGTATCAGCCCCAGCATTTT
>.|.|TRBV21-1|TRBJ1-5
CASSRDGFHQPQHF
TGTGCCAGCAGCCGCGACGGCTTTCATCAGCCCCAGCATTTT
>.|.|TRBV6-6|TRBJ2-7
CASSYDDSYEQYF
TGTGCCAGCAGTTACGACGACTCCTACGAGCAGTACTTC
>once|.|TRBV25-1|TRBJ2-7
CASSEGWGEQYF
TGTGCCAGCAGTGAGGGGTGGGGCGAGCAGTACTTC
>.|.|TRBV27|TRBJ2-7
CASSFSSANEQYF
TGTGCCAGCAGTTTTTCCTCAGCCAACGAGCAGTACTTC
>.|TRBD1|TRBV10-3|TRBJ1-1
CAISKSRDRVEGTEAFF
TGTGCCATCAGTAAGTCCCGGGACAGGGTAGAAGGCACTGAAGCTTTCTTT
>.|.|TRBV14|TRBJ2-2
CASSHREMNTGELFF
TGTGCCAGCAGCCATAGAGAGATGAACACCGGGGAGCTGTTTTTT
>.|TRBD1|TRBV13|TRBJ2-4
CASSAGGTAKNIQYF
TGTGCCAGCAGCGCAGGGGGCACGGCCAAAAACATTCAGTACTTC
>.|TRBD2|TRBV5-5|TRBJ2-2
CASTSSPASGVDGELFF
TGTGCCAGCACTTCCTCCCCCGCTAGCGGGGTCGACGGGGAGCTGTTTTTT
>.|.|TRBV11-2|TRBJ2-2
CASSPQPGAYTGELFF
TGTGCCAGCAGCCCACAGCCGGGGGCCTACACCGGGGAGCTGTTTTTT
>.|.|TRBV29-1|TRBJ2-2
CSAFERTNTGELFF
TGCAGCGCCTTTGAGAGAACGAACACCGGGGAGCTGTTTTTT
>.|TRBD2|TRBV29-1|TRBJ2-1
CSVRGTSGDYNEQFF
TGCAGCGTTCGAGGGACTAGCGGGGACTACAATGAGCAGTTCTTC
>.|.|TRBV5-4|TRBJ2-1
CASSSDYYEQFF
TGTGCCAGCAGCTCGGACTACTATGAGCAGTTCTTC
>.|.|TRBV25-1|TRBJ2-7
CASSELRDTTYEQYF
TGTGCCAGCAGTGAATTAAGGGACACGACCTACGAGCAGTACTTC
>.|.|TRBV11-2|TRBJ2-7
CASSAFREREQYF
TGTGCCAGCAGCGCTTTCCGGGAACGCGAGCAGTACTTC
>.|TRBD1|TRBV6-1|TRBJ2-7
CASSEGTGRAYEQYF
TGTGCCAGCAGTGAGGGGACAGGGAGGGCCTACGAGCAGTACTTC
>once|.|TRBV4-1|TRBJ2-1
CASSQDGPSYNEQFF
TGCGCCAGCAGCCAAGACGGACCCTCCTACAATGAGCAGTTCTTC
>.|.|TRBV10-3|TRBJ1-3
CAISEPDSGISSGNTIYF
TGTGCCATCAGTGAGCCCGACTCAGGGATCAGCTCTGGAAACACCATATATTTT
>.|.|TRBV5-1|TRBJ2-1
CASSFQRSYNEQFF
TGCGCCAGCAGCTTTCAGCGTTCATACAATGAGCAGTTCTTC
>.|TRBD1|TRBV6-5|TRBJ2-1
CASSYRTGGGQFF
TGTGCCAGCAGTTACCGGACAGGGGGGGGGCAGTTCTTC
>.|.|TRBV6-5|TRBJ1-1
CASSYTPDFNTEAFF
TGTGCCAGCAGTTACACTCCCGATTTTAATACTGAAGCTTTCTTT
>.|TRBD1|TRBV5-1|TRBJ1-2
CATATGDANYGYTF
TGCGCCACCGCGACAGGGGACGCTAACTATGGCTACACCTTC
>.|.|TRBV10-3|TRBJ1-2
CATEGQIANYGYTF
TGTGCCACCGAGGGTCAAATAGCTAACTATGGCTACACCTTC
>.|.|TRBV21-1|TRBJ2-5
CASSKRQGKETQYF
TGTGCCAGCAGCAAACGACAGGGGAAAGAGACCCAGTACTTC
>.|.|TRBV5-1|TRBJ2-1
CASSLGGVDEQFF
TGCGCCAGCAGCTTGGGCGGGGTTGATGAGCAGTTCTTC
>.|.|TRBV7-6|TRBJ1-5
CASSLEFGNQPQHF
TGTGCCAGCAGCTTAGAGTTTGGCAATCAGCCCCAGCATTTT
>few|.|TRBV10-3|TRBJ1-1
CAISEPGIRNTEAFF
TGTGCCATCAGCGAGCCCGGGATACGGAACACTGAAGCTTTCTTT
>once|TRBD2|TRBV19|TRBJ2-7
CASSITSGYEQYF
TGTGCCAGTAGTATAACTAGCGGCTACGAGCAGTACTTC
>.|TRBD2|TRBV5-1|TRBJ2-1
CASSFLAGTGYNEQFF
TGCGCCAGCAGCTTCCTAGCGGGCACAGGCTACAATGAGCAGTTCTTC
>.|.|TRBV6-5|TRBJ1-1
CASTPGRSNTEAFF
TGTGCCAGCACCCCTGGACGGTCGAACACTGAAGCTTTCTTT
>.|TRBD2|TRBV27|TRBJ2-1
CASSLSTSGGYNEQFF
TGTGCCAGCAGTTTATCGACTAGCGGGGGCTACAATGAGCAGTTCTTC
>.|.|TRBV7-2|TRBJ1-2
CASSLSQGNYGYTF
TGTGCCAGCAGCTTATCTCAGGGCAACTATGGCTACACCTTC
>.|.|TRBV20-1|TRBJ1-2
CSATANYGYTF
TGCAGTGCGACCGCTAACTATGGCTACACCTTC
>.|TRBD1|TRBV5-1|TRBJ2-7
CASSLGTGGYEQYF
TGCGCCAGCAGTCTCGGGACAGGGGGGTACGAGCAGTACTTC
>.|.|TRBV27|TRBJ2-7
CASSLLGFSSYEQYF
TGTGCCAGCAGTTTATTAGGGTTCAGCTCCTACGAGCAGTACTTC
>once|TRBD1|TRBV5-1|TRBJ2-7
CASSLAGTGLYEQYF
TGCGCCAGCAGCTTGGCCGGGACAGGGCTCTACGAGCAGTACTTC
>.|TRBD2|TRBV4-1|TRBJ2-1
CASSQSFGGSAYNEQFF
TGCGCCAGCAGCCAATCGTTCGGGGGGTCTGCCTACAATGAGCAGTTCTTC
>few|.|TRBV14|TRBJ2-7
CASSQDRLPEQYF
TGTGCCAGCAGCCAAGATCGGCTACCCGAGCAGTACTTC
>.|.|TRBV5-1|TRBJ1-1
CASSLGGQINTEAFF
TGCGCCAGCAGCTTGGGGGGCCAGATAAACACTGAAGCTTTCTTT
>.|TRBD1|TRBV15|TRBJ1-1
CATSTQRTGDTEAFF
TGTGCCACCAGCACCCAGAGGACAGGGGACACTGAAGCTTTCTTT
>.|.|TRBV15|TRBJ1-2
CATSSSNYGYTF
TGTGCCACCAGCAGTTCGAACTATGGCTACACCTTC
>.|.|TRBV7-2|TRBJ1-2
CASSFPGWGYTF
TGTGCCAGCAGCTTCCCAGGGTGGGGCTACACCTTC
>.|TRBD2|TRBV6-4|TRBJ2-1
CASSGLAGETNEQFF
TGTGCCAGCTCGGGACTAGCGGGAGAAACCAATGAGCAGTTCTTC
>.|.|TRBV7-8|TRBJ2-1
CAITTESSYNEQFF
TGTGCCATCACTACGGAAAGCTCCTACAATGAGCAGTTCTTC
>.|TRBD1|TRBV19|TRBJ2-7
CASSNAGTGGGEQYF
TGTGCCAGTAGTAATGCTGGGACAGGGGGTGGCGAGCAGTACTTC
>.|.|TRBV5-5|TRBJ1-5
CASSFRETGSPRNQPQHF
TGTGCCAGCAGCTTTAGAGAAACGGGTTCGCCCCGCAATCAGCCCCAGCATTTT
>.|TRBD1|TRBV6-5|TRBJ2-5
CASRTGGGETQYF
TGTGCCAGCAGGACAGGGGGAGGCGAGACCCAGTACTTC